The 26 T cell receptor beta chains given below trace back to one sample, sequenced in a study of identical twins. MiXCR was run by TCRdb on the 5' RACE reads, yielding one entry per CDR3 protein. The table shows more than 400,000 distinct CDR3 sequences, with nearly 15% occurring only once. The same sample was also studied in work on yellow fever vaccine responses in identical twins.

The sequenced sample consisted of CD4+ T cells sorted from blood. All receptors derive from a woman aged 18-29 years in good health.

The J gene is TRBJ2-1, the V gene TRBV20-1; 7 positions agree with TRBD1. The CDR3 sequence is 13 residues long. Germline CDR1 DFQATT, CDR2 SNEGSKA (reference sequence). The V and J ends lost 2 bases and 5 bases, in that order; junction bases with no gene match: 3. The CDR3 loop reads CSARSDRNNEQFF. The DNA for the CDR3 is TGCAGTGCTAGATCGGACAGGAACAATGAGCAGTTCTTC.

The CDR3 DNA reads as TGCAGCGTTTCAGGGGGCGGGGAGCTGTTTTTT. This translates into CSVSGGGELFF. The chain is built from TRBV29-1 and TRBJ2-2, with 7 bases identical to TRBD1. The CDR3 has 11 amino acids. With 5 bases clipped from V and 7 bases from J, the junction kept 1 base outside the gene matches. CDR1 is SQVTM and CDR2 is ANQGSEA in the germline V gene.

In this sample, this clonotype turned up a few times. This chain joins TRBV5-1 and TRBJ2-3; D could derive from TRBD1 or TRBD2 (5 bases each). V dropped 0 bases and J dropped 1 base, with 12 bases sitting between them. Germline CDR1 and CDR2: SGHRS and YFSETQ. The CDR3 is 16 amino acids. CDR3 in DNA: TGCGCCAGCAGCTTGGGTCCGGGGCTCGGCACAGATACGCAGTATTTT. Its protein is CASSLGPGLGTDTQYF.

The chain employs TRBV15 and TRBJ1-1; 7 bases map to TRBD1. Germline values: CDR1 LNHNV, CDR2 YYDKDF (reference sequence). Trimming cost V 1 base and J 3 bases; bases outside gene matches: 8. The CDR3 has 16 residues. CDR3 residues: CATSRVGRGSDTEAFF. Here the CDR3 DNA reads TGTGCCACCAGCAGAGTGGGCAGGGGGTCTGACACTGAAGCTTTCTTT.

This chain joins TRBV7-2 and TRBJ2-5; D uncertain. Trimming removed 8 bases at V and 8 bases at J, with 18 bases between. Germline-derived CDR1 and CDR2 are SGHTA and FQGNSA. This CDR3 spans 13 amino acids. The CDR3 coding sequence is TGTGCCAGCGGTGGTCCAACTGTGTTCACCCAGTACTTC. Its translation: CASGGPTVFTQYF.

J is TRBJ1-2 and V is TRBV16, with D unresolved. This CDR3 has 15 residues. Per the germline V gene, CDR1 is KGHSY and CDR2 is FQNENV. Deletions cut 0 bases from V and 5 bases from J, with 13 bases between. CDR3 DNA: TGTGCCAGCAGCCAATCTAAGGCAGCTGCGTATGGCTACACCTTC. It encodes CASSQSKAAAYGYTF.

This clonotype was counted a few times. This chain joins TRBV7-6 and TRBJ1-6; a possible D gene is TRBD1 (5 bases). V lost 4 bases, J lost 4 bases, and 11 bases lay in between. CDR1 SGHVS and CDR2 FNYEAQ come from the germline V gene. The CDR3 length is 15 residues. The chain's CDR3 is CASSSLGPYNSPLHF. CDR3 nucleotide sequence: TGTGCCAGCAGCTCCTTGGGACCGTATAATTCACCCCTCCACTTT.

Notes on this clonotype: A junction end diverges from the germline sequence, so it may reflect a read error. The gene calls are TRBV6-1 and TRBJ2-7, with 10 bases aligning to TRBD2. The CDR3 is 16 amino acids. Germline CDR1 and CDR2: MNHNS and SASEGT. The CDR3 region is CASSPGIRLAGVLTAF. CDR3 nucleotides: TGTGCCAGCAGCCCGGGGATCCGGCTAGCGGGAGTTTTGACTGCGTTC.

The chain employs TRBV20-1 and TRBJ2-3; 9 bases are shared with TRBD2. The CDR3 spans 15 residues. Germline CDR1 is DFQATT and CDR2 is SNEGSKA (reference sequence). J lost 2 bases, V lost 5 bases, and 8 bases had no gene match. Here the CDR3 reads CSAASGGTYTDTQYF. The CDR3 DNA is TGCAGTGCTGCCAGCGGGGGGACGTACACAGATACGCAGTATTTT.

This clonotype occurred a few times. This rearrangement joins TRBV20-1 to TRBJ2-3, with 9 bases lining up with TRBD2. The CDR3 runs 13 residues. Germline assignment: CDR1 DFQATT and CDR2 SNEGSKA (reference sequence). V shed 6 bases and J 7 bases; nucleotides not matched to a gene: 8. CDR3 protein: CSANSGGIHTQYF. The CDR3 nucleotides read TGCAGTGCCAACAGCGGGGGGATTCATACGCAGTATTTT.

The genes are TRBV2 and TRBJ2-1, with TRBD1 identical over 7 bases. The CDR3 has 12 amino acids. Per the germline V gene, CDR1 is SNHLY and CDR2 is FYNNEI. The junction had 6 bases not matched to a gene; V was cut back by 7 bases and J by 9 bases. The CDR3 DNA reads TGTGCCAGCAACAGGGGTGGTAGTGAGCAGTTCTTC. This codes for CASNRGGSEQFF.

This chain joins TRBV4-1 and TRBJ1-1; D not resolved. The V gene lost 0 bases and the J gene lost 3 bases, with 11 bases spanning the gap. This CDR3 contains 15 residues. Germline V gives CDR1 MGHRA, CDR2 YSYEKL. The CDR3 DNA follows: TGCGCCAGCAGCCAAGATTTTGGAGGTTACACTGAAGCTTTCTTT. It codes for CASSQDFGGYTEAFF.

V gene TRBV20-1 combines with J gene TRBJ2-6; perhaps TRBD2 as D (5 bases). Trimming left V 5 bases short and J 2 bases short, with 16 bases between. The length of the CDR3 is 16 residues. In germline, CDR1 is DFQATT, CDR2 SNEGSKA (reference sequence). The CDR3 loop is CSASKTRTTGANVLTF. Here the CDR3 DNA reads TGCAGTGCTTCAAAAACTAGAACCACTGGGGCCAACGTCCTGACTTTC.

This clonotype was seen at least ten times. V usage is TRBV5-1 and J usage is TRBJ2-1; 8 nucleotides agree with TRBD2. There are 15 residues in the CDR3. With 4 bases clipped from V and 3 bases from J, the junction kept 6 bases outside the gene matches. Germline values: CDR1 SGHRS, CDR2 YFSETQ. The CDR3 sequence is CASSPGLASYNEQFF. The CDR3 nucleotides read TGCGCCAGCAGCCCTGGACTAGCTAGCTACAATGAGCAGTTCTTC. Filled out from reference TRBV5-1 and TRBJ2-1, the complete variable domain reads KAGVTQTPRYLIKTRGQQVTLSCSPISGHRSVSWYQQTPGQGLQFLFEYFSETQRNKGNFPGRFSGRQFSNSRSEMNVSTLELGDSALYLCASSPGLASYNEQFFGPGTRLTVL.

The chain combines TRBV5-1 with TRBJ2-7; perhaps TRBD2 as D (5 bases). The length of the CDR3 is 14 residues. Germline CDR1 SGHRS, CDR2 YFSETQ. The germline V and J ends were trimmed by 4 bases and 3 bases, with 14 bases remaining between them. The CDR3, as DNA: TGCGCCAGCAGCACCAGCGACGGGGTCTACGAGCAGTACTTC. Translated, it gives CASSTSDGVYEQYF.

This clonotype was seen more than once but under ten times. This chain links TRBV6-2 or TRBV6-3 with TRBJ2-3, with 7 bases that match TRBD1. The CDR3 consists of 15 residues. With 1 base clipped from V and 6 bases from J, the junction kept 7 bases outside the gene matches. Germline CDR1 and CDR2: MNHEY and SVGEGT. The CDR3 spells CASSYYTGVRDTQYF. The DNA for the CDR3 is TGTGCCAGCAGTTACTATACAGGGGTGAGGGATACGCAGTATTTT.

The count of this clonotype is one. V usage is TRBV28 and J usage is TRBJ2-5; 8 bases match TRBD1. Germline V gene sequence: CDR1 MDHEN, CDR2 SYDVKM. V shed 6 bases and J 5 bases; nucleotides not matched to a gene: 8. This CDR3 has 14 residues. CDR3 residues: CASSVTGEMETQYF. The CDR3 nucleotides read TGTGCCAGCAGCGTGACAGGGGAGATGGAGACCCAGTACTTC. The whole variable domain, filled in from reference TRBV28 and TRBJ2-5, reads DVKVTQSSRYLVKRTGEKVFLECVQDMDHENMFWYRQDPGLGLRLIYFSYDVKMKEKGDIPEGYSVSREKKERFSLILESASTNQTSMYLCASSVTGEMETQYFGPGTRLLVL.

This clonotype has just a few counts. The chain joins TRBV6-5 to TRBJ2-7, with 12 bases lining up with TRBD2. CDR1 and CDR2 from the germline V gene are MNHEY and SVGAGI. The CDR3 is 17 residues long. V was pared by 5 bases and J by 4 bases, with 12 bases of the junction left unmatched. The CDR3 protein is CASSHGRLAGEAYEQYF. For the CDR3, the DNA is TGTGCCAGCAGTCACGGGCGACTAGCGGGAGAGGCTTACGAGCAGTACTTC.

The chain is built from TRBV15 and TRBJ2-1; 13 bases agree with TRBD2. V gave up 6 bases and J gave up 7 bases; unmatched junction bases: 9. CDR1 LNHNV and CDR2 YYDKDF come from the germline V gene (reference sequence). The CDR3 is 16 amino acids. The CDR3 DNA reads TGTGCCACCAGTAAAGAATCGACTAGCGGGAGGAATGAGCAGTTCTTC. As protein: CATSKESTSGRNEQFF.

This clonotype was recorded a few times. The chain uses TRBV5-6 and TRBJ2-2; no firm D call. Germline assignment: CDR1 SGHDT and CDR2 YYEEEE. The CDR3 runs to 17 residues. Deletions cut 1 base from V and 2 bases from J, with 15 bases between. CDR3 DNA sequence: TGTGCCAGCAGCTTGATCCGAGACTTCCCAAACACCGGGGAGCTGTTTTTT. Its protein product is CASSLIRDFPNTGELFF.

This clonotype came up a few times. This chain joins TRBV29-1 and TRBJ2-1; possibly TRBD1 for D (6 bases). Trimming cost V 1 base and J 6 bases, with 16 bases left between them. CDR3 length: 15 amino acids. From germline, CDR1 is SQVTM and CDR2 ANQGSEA. DNA for the CDR3: TGCAGCGTTGAAGCGGGGTTCAGGGGCGGCAATGAGCAGTTCTTC. It encodes CSVEAGFRGGNEQFF.

The J gene is TRBJ2-1, the V gene TRBV5-1, with 9 bases lining up with TRBD1. Unmatched junction bases numbered 8, after V lost 1 base and J lost 9 bases. This CDR3 spans 15 amino acids. The V gene's germline CDR1 is SGHRS and CDR2 YFSETQ. The CDR3 sequence is CASSLPGTGPSEQFF. The CDR3 DNA reads TGCGCCAGCAGCTTGCCCGGGACAGGGCCTTCTGAGCAGTTCTTC.

This clonotype turned up a few times. The chain has TRBV11-2 and TRBJ1-1; 7 positions match TRBD1. CDR1 and CDR2 (germline): SGHAT, FQNNGV. Unmatched junction bases numbered 4, after V lost 0 bases and J lost 3 bases. The CDR3 extends over 15 amino acids. The CDR3 region has the DNA TGTGCCAGCAGCTTAGACGGACAGGCTTACACTGAAGCTTTCTTT. Protein: CASSLDGQAYTEAFF.

This clonotype occurred many times. The junction departs from the called germline gene at one end, perhaps through a read error. The CDR3 protein is CASGTGGLSDQPQHF. The CDR3 DNA reads as TGTGCCAGCGGGACAGGGGGACTTAGCGATCAGCCCCAGCATTTT. The chain carries TRBV28 and TRBJ1-5; 11 bases fit TRBD1. The CDR3 sequence is 15 residues long. Per the germline V gene, CDR1 is MDHEN and CDR2 is SYDVKM.

The V call is TRBV3-1, the J call TRBJ2-2, with D possibly matching TRBD1 (6 bases). The CDR3 totals 12 residues. Trimming left V 5 bases short and J 9 bases short, with 10 bases between. CDR1 and CDR2 (germline): LGHDT, YNNKEL (reference sequence). The CDR3 sequence is CASSGGPRELFF. CDR3 bases: TGTGCCAGCAGCGGGGGCCCCCGGGAGCTGTTTTTT.

The chain has TRBV28 and TRBJ1-1; D call uncertain. CDR3 length: 14 amino acids. V was cut by 7 bases and J by 0 bases, with 12 bases left in between. Germline V gene lookup returns CDR1 MDHEN and CDR2 SYDVKM. In nucleotides, the CDR3 is TGTGCCAGCACCTCCGGCGGATTGAACACTGAAGCTTTCTTT. It codes for CASTSGGLNTEAFF. The complete variable domain, with remaining parts taken from reference TRBV28 and TRBJ1-1, reads DVKVTQSSRYLVKRTGEKVFLECVQDMDHENMFWYRQDPGLGLRLIYFSYDVKMKEKGDIPEGYSVSREKKERFSLILESASTNQTSMYLCASTSGGLNTEAFFGQGTRLTVV.